Included here is one TCR beta chain sequence, with context. The antigen is undetermined. CDR3 length: 12 amino acids. Trimming cost V 2 bases and J 11 bases, with 12 bases left between them. The sample comes from a study of T cell responses to AZD1222 COVID-19 vaccine. Study-wide results and limits: Within unmutated variant regions lay the reported targets of nearly half of spike-specific TCRs. CD4 TCRs covered the whole spike, strongest at regions 160-218 and 743-854. Clonal diversity may have been underestimated in mostly white British donors.

TCRdb keeps only in-frame clones here, not all; method: immunoSEQ multiplex PCR. The sample yields about 120,000 clones, 75% to 90% seen once. The V gene is TRBV12-3 or TRBV12-4, the J gene TRBJ1-2, with D possibly TRBD1 on 5 matching bases. The starting material was peripheral blood, obtained on day 0 of AZD1222 vaccination. The origin of this receptor is an adult in good health. The CDR3 coding sequence is TGTGCCAGCAGTTTATCGAGGGAGGGGTACACCTTC. It translates to CASSLSREGYTF.